Following are 13 T cell receptor beta chains from one sample sequenced in a study of T cell responses to AZD1222 COVID-19 vaccine. Assay: immunoSEQ multiplex PCR; the TCRdb copy retains only in-frame clones and omits some. The data contain about 45,000 clones, over 85% of them seen just once; the ten biggest clones take up roughly 1.1%. The specimen comprised peripheral blood, sampled 28 days after the second AZD1222 dose. The receptor source for this set is an adult who received the AZD1222 COVID-19 vaccine.

The V and J genes are TRBV5-6 and TRBJ2-1, with 10 bases matching TRBD2. Germline values: CDR1 SGHDT, CDR2 YYEEEE. J gave up 6 bases and V 3 bases, and 6 bases lay outside the gene matches. CDR3 length: 15 residues. The CDR3: CASSSLAGDPNEQFF. CDR3 DNA sequence: TGTGCCAGCAGCTCCCTAGCGGGAGATCCCAATGAGCAGTTCTTC.

The J gene is TRBJ1-1, the V gene TRBV5-6; unclear D gene. Germline V gene sequence: CDR1 SGHDT, CDR2 YYEEEE. The V end was cut by 7 bases, the J end by 4 bases, with 14 bases between. The CDR3 length is 13 residues. Written as DNA, the CDR3 is TGTGCCAGCGCAAAGGTGGTTCTCACTGAAGCTTTCTTT. This gives the protein CASAKVVLTEAFF.

The genes are TRBV19 and TRBJ1-5, with D possibly matching TRBD1 (5 bases). CDR1 and CDR2 from the germline V gene are LNHDA and SQIVND (reference sequence). This CDR3 comprises 15 residues. Trimming took off 5 bases at V and 0 bases at J, with 11 bases between the two ends. The CDR3 region is CASSRAGDSNQPQHF. The CDR3 DNA reads as TGTGCCAGTAGTCGGGCGGGGGATAGCAATCAGCCCCAGCATTTT.

V and J are TRBV5-6 and TRBJ2-7; D is perhaps TRBD1 (5 bases). This CDR3 spans 14 amino acids. V dropped 0 bases and J dropped 7 bases, with 14 bases sitting between them. The germline V gene has CDR1 SGHDT and CDR2 YYEEEE. The CDR3 DNA sequence: TGTGCCAGCAGCTTGGCATTAGGGGTGCGGGAGCAGTACTTC. This codes for CASSLALGVREQYF.

The chain joins TRBV14 to TRBJ2-1, with a weak D call TRBD2 (5 bases). The length of the CDR3 is 16 residues. V shed 7 bases and J shed 3 bases, with 19 bases lying between them. Germline V gene data show CDR1 as SGHDN and CDR2 as FVKESK. The CDR3 nucleotides read TGTGCCAGCAAAAGCGGCCGATCGACCCTCTACAATGAGCAGTTCTTC. Encoded protein: CASKSGRSTLYNEQFF.

The CDR3 DNA sequence: TGTGCCAGCAGCTTGCCAGGATCTACCGCTGGCTACACCTTC. This encodes CASSLPGSTAGYTF. This chain uses TRBV5-4 with TRBJ1-2; D is undetermined. Germline CDR1 reads SGHNT; CDR2 reads YYREEE (reference sequence). V lost 1 base and J lost 7, with 14 bases in between. CDR3 length: 14 residues.

The chain carries TRBV6-2 or TRBV6-3 and TRBJ2-2; D not resolved. The CDR3 loop spans 11 amino acids. V lost 4 bases to trimming and J lost 16 bases, with 13 bases between them. Germline V lookup: CDR1 MNHEY, CDR2 SVGEGT. This chain's CDR3 is CASSSASSPFF. The DNA for the CDR3 is TGTGCCAGCAGTTCCGCCTCCTCTCCGTTTTTT.

The CDR3 sequence: CASRGNPATNEKLFF. The CDR3, as DNA: TGTGCCAGCAGGGGGAATCCTGCAACTAATGAAAAACTGTTTTTT. The rearrangement uses TRBV28 and TRBJ1-4, with D unclear. Between the trimmed V and J ends, which lost 6 bases and 0 bases, there was a span of 11 bases. Germline V gene sequence: CDR1 MDHEN, CDR2 SYDVKM. CDR3 size: 15 residues.

The chain carries TRBV30 and TRBJ1-2, with D uncertain. From germline, CDR1 is GTSNPN and CDR2 SVGIG (reference sequence). The CDR3 covers 13 residues. V was cut by 2 bases and J by 2 bases, with 9 bases left in between. CDR3 sequence: CAWSPHNNYGYTF. DNA of the CDR3: TGTGCCTGGAGTCCACATAACAACTATGGCTACACCTTC.

This clone was seen once. The rearrangement joins TRBV19 to TRBJ2-1; 10 bases are a match to TRBD1. V shed 5 bases and J 8 bases; nucleotides not matched to a gene: 6. Germline loops: CDR1 LNHDA, CDR2 SQIVND (reference sequence). The CDR3 length is 14 residues. The CDR3 nucleotides are TGTGCCAGTAGTGTACGACAGGGGGCGGATGAGCAGTTCTTC. Translation gives CASSVRQGADEQFF.

V usage is TRBV12-3 or TRBV12-4 and J usage is TRBJ1-5, with TRBD1 as a possible D gene (5 bases). Deletions cut 6 bases from V and 5 bases from J, with 8 bases between. CDR3 length equals 12 residues. This CDR3 is CASSDSYQPQHF. CDR3 DNA: TGTGCCAGCAGCGACAGTTATCAGCCCCAGCATTTT.

The V call is TRBV6-5, the J call TRBJ2-1, with a possible D match to TRBD2 (7 bases). V lost 7 bases, J lost 7 bases, and 17 bases lay in between. Germline CDR1 is MNHEY and CDR2 is SVGAGI. The CDR3 runs 14 residues. In nucleotides, the CDR3 is TGTGCCAGCATGGGGAGCAGGGGAGGGAATGAGCAGTTCTTC. Amino acids: CASMGSRGGNEQFF.

The gene calls are TRBV5-4 and TRBJ2-7; 12 bases match TRBD2. After removal of 0 bases from V and 7 bases from J, the junction contained 5 bases not matched to a gene. This CDR3 is built from 15 residues. CDR1 is SGHNT, CDR2 YYREEE, per germline (reference sequence). CDR3 sequence reads: CASSLGLAGAEEQYF. The CDR3 nucleotides are TGTGCCAGCAGCTTGGGACTAGCGGGAGCTGAGGAGCAGTACTTC. Full variable domain (outside the CDR3, taken from reference TRBV5-4 and TRBJ2-7): ETGVTQSPTHLIKTRGQQVTLRCSSQSGHNTVSWYQQALGQGPQFIFQYYREEENGRGNFPPRFSGLQFPNYSSELNVNALELDDSALYLCASSLGLAGAEEQYFGPGTRLTVT.